The present TCR beta chain was sequenced within a study of shared clonotypes between healthy human individuals. Study-wide context: The study used three CD4 naive, three CD4 memory, two CD8 naive and one CD8 memory plate per donor. Notes on the study in general: The diversity represented, both genetic and in exposure history, was limited by few donors.

In regard to this clone: Antigen specificity is unknown.

TCRdb's table, derived via immunoSEQ multiplex PCR, lists solely in-frame clones and lacks some. The sample lists about a million clones; approximately 80% were seen once. The CDR3 runs 15 residues. The ends lost 6 bases at V and 2 bases at J; junction bases unmatched: 3. CDR1 SGHNT and CDR2 YENEEA come from the germline V gene. The sample consisted of memory CD4+ T cells from PBMCs. The subset is: CD45RA-negative fraction. The chain links TRBV11-3 to TRBJ2-1, with TRBD2 matching over 11 bases. The TCR sequence derives from a man aged 18-30 years in good health. Some clones in this sample may be carry-over from other donors' samples. In nucleotides, the CDR3 is TGTGCCAGCAGTGATAGCGGGAGGGCCTACAATGAGCAGTTCTTC. Encoded protein: CASSDSGRAYNEQFF. Full variable domain (missing parts from reference TRBV11-3 and TRBJ2-1): EAGVVQSPRYKIIEKKQPVAFWCNPISGHNTLYWYLQNLGQGPELLIRYENEEAVDDSQLPKDRFSAERLKGVDSTLKIQPAELGDSAVYLCASSDSGRAYNEQFFGPGTRLTVL.